The sequence of this TCR beta chain was determined in a study of T cells in Graves' hyperthyroidism and ophthalmopathy. Study-wide findings and caveats: Among clonotypes expanded in thyroid above 0.001, most were also found in blood.

Trimming at V came to 0 bases and at J to 6 bases, leaving 2 bases not matched to a gene. The CDR3 extends over 15 amino acids. From germline, CDR1 is SGHRS and CDR2 YFSETQ. This clonotype showed up just a few times. Its antigen remains unidentified. It was considered stable Graves' hyperthyroidism when ophthalmopathy did not progress within 18 months. Participants, patients aged 18 to 65, had newly diagnosed hyperthyroidism with a duration under 2 months. Any patient presenting with uncontrolled infection, other autoimmune disease, pregnancy or lactation was left out. Amplification targeted TCR beta CDR3 regions from RNA transcripts. HTBI primers were used for first-round RT-PCR of the TCR CDR3. One entry per CDR3 protein, called by TCRdb with MiXCR from the multiplex PCR reads. Of about 840,000 distinct CDR3 sequences in the sample, 38% were seen once.

The clonotype originates from a man aged 18 to 35 with Graves' hyperthyroidism. The sequenced material came from blood. The gene calls are TRBV5-1 and TRBJ2-2; 10 bases are shared with TRBD1. This CDR3 is CASSLGDRGAGELFF. The CDR3, as DNA: TGCGCCAGCAGCTTGGGGGACAGGGGAGCCGGGGAGCTGTTTTTT.